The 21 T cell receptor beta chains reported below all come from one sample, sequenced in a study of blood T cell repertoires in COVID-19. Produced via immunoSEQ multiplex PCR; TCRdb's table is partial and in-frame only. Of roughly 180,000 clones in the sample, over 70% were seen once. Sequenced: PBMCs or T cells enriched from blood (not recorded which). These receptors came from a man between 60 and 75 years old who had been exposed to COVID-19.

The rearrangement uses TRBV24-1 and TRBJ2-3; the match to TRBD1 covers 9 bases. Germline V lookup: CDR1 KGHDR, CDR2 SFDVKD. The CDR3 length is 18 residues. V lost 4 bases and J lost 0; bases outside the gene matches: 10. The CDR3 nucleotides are TGTGCCACCAGTGACCCCGGGACAGGGCCAACTAGCACAGATACGCAGTATTTT. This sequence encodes CATSDPGTGPTSTDTQYF.

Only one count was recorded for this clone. The CDR3 coding sequence is TGCAGCGCAAAGCGGGAGATTCCCTACGAGCAGTACTTC. Encoded protein: CSAKREIPYEQYF. V is TRBV29-1 and J is TRBJ2-7, with 8 bases lining up with TRBD2. With 7 bases clipped from V and 2 bases from J, the junction kept 7 bases outside the gene matches. CDR3 size: 13 residues. Germline assignment: CDR1 SQVTM and CDR2 ANQGSEA.

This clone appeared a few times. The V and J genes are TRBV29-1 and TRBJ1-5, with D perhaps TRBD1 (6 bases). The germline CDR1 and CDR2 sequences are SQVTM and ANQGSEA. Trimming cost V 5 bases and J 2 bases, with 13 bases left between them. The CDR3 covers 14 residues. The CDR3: CSVQGSGGNQPQHF. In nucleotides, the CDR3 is TGCAGCGTTCAGGGTTCAGGGGGCAATCAGCCCCAGCATTTT. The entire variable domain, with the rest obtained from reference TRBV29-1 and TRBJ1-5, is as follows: SAVISQKPSRDICQRGTSLTIQCQVDSQVTMMFWYRQQPGQSLTLIATANQGSEATYESGFVIDKFPISRPNLTFSTLTVSNMSPEDSSIYLCSVQGSGGNQPQHFGDGTRLSIL.

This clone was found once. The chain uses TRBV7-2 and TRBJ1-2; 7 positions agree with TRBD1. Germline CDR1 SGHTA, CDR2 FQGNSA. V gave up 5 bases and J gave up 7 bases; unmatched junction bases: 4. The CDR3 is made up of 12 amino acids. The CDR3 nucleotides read TGTGCCAGCAGCGCGGGACAGAGTGGCTACACCTTC. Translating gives CASSAGQSGYTF.

The CDR3 reads CASSHRTGPGGYTF. In DNA form, the CDR3 reads TGTGCCAGTAGTCATCGGACAGGGCCGGGTGGCTACACCTTC. The genes are TRBV19 and TRBJ1-2, with 8 bases lining up with TRBD1. V lost 5 bases, J lost 7 bases, and 9 bases stayed unmatched. The CDR3 length is 14 residues. The germline V gene encodes CDR1 LNHDA and CDR2 SQIVND (reference sequence).

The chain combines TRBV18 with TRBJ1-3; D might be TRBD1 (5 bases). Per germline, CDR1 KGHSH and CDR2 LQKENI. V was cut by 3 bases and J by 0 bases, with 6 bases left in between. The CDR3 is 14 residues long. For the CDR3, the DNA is TGTGCCAGCTCACCCCAGGGCTCTGGAAACACCATATATTTT. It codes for CASSPQGSGNTIYF.

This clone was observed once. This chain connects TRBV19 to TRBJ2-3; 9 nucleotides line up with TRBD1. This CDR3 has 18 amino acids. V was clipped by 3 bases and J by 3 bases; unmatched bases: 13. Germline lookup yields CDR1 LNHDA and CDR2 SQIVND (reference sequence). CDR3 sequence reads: CASSMLGLRTGVTDTQYF. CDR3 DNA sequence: TGTGCCAGTAGTATGTTGGGGTTGAGGACAGGGGTGACAGATACGCAGTATTTT.

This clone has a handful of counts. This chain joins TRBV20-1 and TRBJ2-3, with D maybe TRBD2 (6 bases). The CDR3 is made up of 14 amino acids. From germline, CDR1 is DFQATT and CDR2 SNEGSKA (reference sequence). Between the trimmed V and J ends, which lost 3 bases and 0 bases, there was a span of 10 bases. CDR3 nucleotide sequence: TGCAGTGCTAGTGCGGGAAGGAGCACAGATACGCAGTATTTT. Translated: CSASAGRSTDTQYF.

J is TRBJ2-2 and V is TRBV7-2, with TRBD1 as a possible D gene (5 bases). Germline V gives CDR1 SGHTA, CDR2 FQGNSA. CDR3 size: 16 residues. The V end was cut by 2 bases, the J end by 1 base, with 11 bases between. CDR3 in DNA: TGTGCCAGCAGCTTATTTCCCCAGGGGAACACCGGGGAGCTGTTTTTT. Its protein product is CASSLFPQGNTGELFF.

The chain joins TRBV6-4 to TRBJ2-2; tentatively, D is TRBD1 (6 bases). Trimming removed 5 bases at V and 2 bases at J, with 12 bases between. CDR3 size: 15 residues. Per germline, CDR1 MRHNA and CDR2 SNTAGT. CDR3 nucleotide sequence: TGTGCCAGCAGTCCAGGGGATGGTAACACCGGGGAGCTGTTTTTT. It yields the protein CASSPGDGNTGELFF.

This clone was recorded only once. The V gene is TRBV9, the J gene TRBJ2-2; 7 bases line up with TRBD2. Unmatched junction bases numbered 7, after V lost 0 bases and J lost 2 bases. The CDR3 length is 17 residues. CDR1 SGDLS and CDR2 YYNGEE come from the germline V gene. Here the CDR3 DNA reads TGTGCCAGCAGCGTAGGGGCCAGCGGGATAAACACCGGGGAGCTGTTTTTT. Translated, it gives CASSVGASGINTGELFF.

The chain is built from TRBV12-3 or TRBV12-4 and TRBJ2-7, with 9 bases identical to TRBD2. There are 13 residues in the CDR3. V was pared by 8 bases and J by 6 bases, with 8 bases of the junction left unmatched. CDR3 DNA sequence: TGTGCCAGCTCCCAAATAGCGGGAGTCGAGCAGTACTTC. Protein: CASSQIAGVEQYF.

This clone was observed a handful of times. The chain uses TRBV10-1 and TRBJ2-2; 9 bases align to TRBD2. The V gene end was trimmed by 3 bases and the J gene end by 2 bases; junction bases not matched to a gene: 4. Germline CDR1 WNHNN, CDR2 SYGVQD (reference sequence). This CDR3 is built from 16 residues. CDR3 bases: TGCGCCAGCAGTGAAGGTAGCGGGAGTAACACCGGGGAGCTGTTTTTT. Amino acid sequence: CASSEGSGSNTGELFF.

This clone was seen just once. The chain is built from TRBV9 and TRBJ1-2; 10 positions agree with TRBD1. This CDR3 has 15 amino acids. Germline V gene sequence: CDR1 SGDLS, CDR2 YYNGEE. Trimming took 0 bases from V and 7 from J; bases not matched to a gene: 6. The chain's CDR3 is CASSVEGQGMTGYTF. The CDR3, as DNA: TGTGCCAGCAGCGTAGAGGGACAGGGGATGACTGGCTACACCTTC.

The CDR3 here is CASRNLPGSQYF. CDR3 nucleotides: TGTGCCAGCAGGAACCTACCGGGGAGCCAGTACTTC. This chain uses TRBV2 with TRBJ2-5; possible D gene TRBD2, 5 bases. The germline V gene has CDR1 SNHLY and CDR2 FYNNEI. Trimming shortened V by 6 bases and J by 10 bases, and 15 bases separated the two germline ends. This CDR3 comprises 12 residues.

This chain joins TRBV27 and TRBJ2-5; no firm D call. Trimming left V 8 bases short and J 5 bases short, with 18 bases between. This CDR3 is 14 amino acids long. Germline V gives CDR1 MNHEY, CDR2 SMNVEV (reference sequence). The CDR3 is CASSAPLLRETQYF. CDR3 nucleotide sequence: TGTGCCAGCTCGGCACCCCTCCTCAGGGAGACCCAGTACTTC.

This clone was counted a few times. The CDR3 protein is CASTQDRAYTEAFF. Here the CDR3 DNA reads TGTGCCAGTACCCAGGACAGGGCTTACACTGAAGCTTTCTTT. This sequence joins TRBV19 and TRBJ1-1; 8 bases align to TRBD1. CDR3 length: 14 amino acids. Trimming at V came to 7 bases and at J to 3 bases, leaving 7 bases not matched to a gene. CDR1 and CDR2 (germline): LNHDA, SQIVND (reference sequence). The full variable domain, with the rest looked up from reference TRBV19 and TRBJ1-1, is DGGITQSPKYLFRKEGQNVTLSCEQNLNHDAMYWYRQDPGQGLRLIYYSQIVNDFQKGDIAEGYSVSREKKESFPLTVTSAQKNPTAFYLCASTQDRAYTEAFFGQGTRLTVV.

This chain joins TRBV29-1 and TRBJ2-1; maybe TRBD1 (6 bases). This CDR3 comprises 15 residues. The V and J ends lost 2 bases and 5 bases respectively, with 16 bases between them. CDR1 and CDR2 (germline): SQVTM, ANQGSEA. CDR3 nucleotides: TGCAGCGTTGAAACAGGGCACTCTTTTCACAATGAGCAGTTCTTC. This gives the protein CSVETGHSFHNEQFF.

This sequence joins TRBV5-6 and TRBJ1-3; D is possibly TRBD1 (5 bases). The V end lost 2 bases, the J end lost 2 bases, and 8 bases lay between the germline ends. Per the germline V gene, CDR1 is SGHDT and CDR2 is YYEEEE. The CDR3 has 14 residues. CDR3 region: CASSFRGAGNTIYF. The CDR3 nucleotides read TGTGCCAGCAGCTTCCGGGGGGCTGGAAACACCATATATTTT.

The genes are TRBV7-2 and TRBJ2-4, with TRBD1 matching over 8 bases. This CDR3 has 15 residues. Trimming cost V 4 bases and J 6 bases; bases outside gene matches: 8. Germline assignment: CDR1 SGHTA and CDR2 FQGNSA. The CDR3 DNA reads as TGTGCCAGCAGCTCCACCGGACAGGGAACAAACATTCAGTACTTC. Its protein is CASSSTGQGTNIQYF.

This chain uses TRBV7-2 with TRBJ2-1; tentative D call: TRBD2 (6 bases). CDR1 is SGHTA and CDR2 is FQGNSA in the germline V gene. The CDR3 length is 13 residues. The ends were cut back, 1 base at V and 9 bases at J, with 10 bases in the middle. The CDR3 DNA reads TGTGCCAGCAGCTTAGGCGGGGTAGTTGAGCAGTTCTTC. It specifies CASSLGGVVEQFF.